These 15 T cell receptor beta chains share one sample of origin, sequenced in a study of T-cell memory formation after mild COVID-19. TCRdb passed the 5' RACE reads through MiXCR, listing each CDR3 protein once. Of roughly 350,000 distinct CDR3 sequences listed, roughly 20% are singletons. Sequences were obtained from PBMCs or a T cell subset sorted from them (not recorded which). Receptors were obtained from an adult woman who had mild COVID-19 (a few samples of this study predate the infection). Cell type and time point are not known.

The V and J genes are TRBV4-2 and TRBJ1-1, with 9 bases aligning to TRBD1. The junction had 2 bases not matched to a gene; V was cut back by 0 bases and J by 0 bases. The CDR3 length is 16 residues. Germline V gene lookup returns CDR1 LGHNA and CDR2 YNFKEQ. The DNA of the CDR3 is TGTGCCAGCAGCCAAGACGGACAGGGGATGAACACTGAAGCTTTCTTT. This gives the protein CASSQDGQGMNTEAFF.

This clonotype rates as medium-sized. The V and J genes are TRBV12-3 or TRBV12-4 and TRBJ2-7, with 9 bases matching TRBD1. This CDR3 comprises 13 residues. V was pared by 8 bases and J by 2 bases, with 4 bases of the junction left unmatched. The CDR3 region has the DNA TGTGCCAGCCTTTGGACAGGGGCCTACGAGCAGTACTTC. Its translation: CASLWTGAYEQYF.

This clonotype was observed a handful of times. The chain is built from TRBV24-1 and TRBJ2-3; TRBD2 is a possible D gene (6 bases). Germline lookup yields CDR1 KGHDR and CDR2 SFDVKD. The V end lost 6 bases, the J end lost 2 bases, and 14 bases lay between the germline ends. This CDR3 has 15 residues. CDR3 nucleotide sequence: TGTGCCACCAGTTCCGCTAGCGAGTTCACAGATACGCAGTATTTT. This translates into CATSSASEFTDTQYF.

This clonotype showed up just a few times. The V call is TRBV6-6, the J call TRBJ2-3; 8 bases are a match to TRBD2. This CDR3 spans 16 amino acids. Germline V CDR1 and CDR2: MNHNY, SVGAGI (reference sequence). Trimming at V came to 0 bases and at J to 4 bases, leaving 6 bases not matched to a gene. The CDR3 DNA reads as TGTGCCAGCAGTTACTCGGGTCGGGGGGGAGCAGATACGCAGTATTTT. Amino acids: CASSYSGRGGADTQYF.

This clonotype was detected many times. The CDR3 nucleotides read TGTGCCAGCAGTTTCCAGCTCACAGATACGCAGTATTTT. It codes for CASSFQLTDTQYF. This chain joins TRBV12-3 or TRBV12-4 and TRBJ2-3; no reliable D call. The CDR3 runs to 13 residues. V dropped 3 bases and J dropped 2 bases, with 6 bases sitting between them.

The chain carries TRBV12-3 or TRBV12-4 and TRBJ2-1, with D uncertain. V dropped 2 bases and J dropped 12 bases, with 8 bases sitting between them. CDR3 length equals 11 residues. The CDR3 DNA is TGTGCCAGCAGTTTAAAGGTATGGCAGTTCTTC. This codes for CASSLKVWQFF.

The rearrangement uses TRBV4-1 and TRBJ1-1; D not certain. The V end lost 4 bases, the J end lost 1 base, and 16 bases lay between the germline ends. The CDR3 contains 16 residues. Looked up from germline, CDR1 is MGHRA and CDR2 is YSYEKL. In DNA form, the CDR3 reads TGCGCCAGCAGCCCCCTCCCTTCCCAGGAGAACACTGAAGCTTTCTTT. Protein: CASSPLPSQENTEAFF.

In this sample, this clonotype turned up a few times. J is TRBJ2-2 and V is TRBV24-1, with TRBD1 as a possible D gene (6 bases). In germline, CDR1 is KGHDR, CDR2 SFDVKD. V was clipped by 9 bases and J by 5 bases, with 9 bases between them. The CDR3 has 12 residues. The CDR3 sequence: CATDTGTGELFF. The CDR3 DNA is TGTGCCACCGACACAGGGACCGGGGAGCTGTTTTTT.

The chain uses TRBV5-1 and TRBJ2-3, with 8 positions matching TRBD2. The CDR3 consists of 17 residues. V gave up 4 bases and J gave up 4 bases; unmatched junction bases: 14. The germline V gene has CDR1 SGHRS and CDR2 YFSETQ. This CDR3 reads CASSVEIRKREPDTQYF. CDR3 DNA sequence: TGCGCCAGCAGCGTCGAAATCCGGAAGCGGGAGCCAGATACGCAGTATTTT.

V and J are TRBV19 and TRBJ2-7; TRBD1 aligns across 10 bases. The CDR3 runs 14 residues. V gave up 8 bases and J gave up 2 bases; unmatched junction bases: 6. From germline, CDR1 is LNHDA and CDR2 SQIVND (reference sequence). In DNA, the CDR3 is TGTGCCAGTGACACCGGGACAGGGGCCTACGAGCAGTACTTC. Amino acids: CASDTGTGAYEQYF. Based on the CDR3 plus reference TRBV19 and TRBJ2-7, the full variable domain is DGGITQSPKYLFRKEGQNVTLSCEQNLNHDAMYWYRQDPGQGLRLIYYSQIVNDFQKGDIAEGYSVSREKKESFPLTVTSAQKNPTAFYLCASDTGTGAYEQYFGPGTRLTVT.

This clonotype appeared many times. This sequence joins TRBV30 and TRBJ2-2; D might be TRBD1 or TRBD2, each matching 5 bases. Trimming cost V 0 bases and J 5 bases, with 19 bases left between them. CDR3 length: 17 residues. CDR1 and CDR2 from the germline V gene are GTSNPN and SVGIG (reference sequence). Written as DNA, the CDR3 is TGTGCCTGGAGTGTACTCGGCGCAGGGAGCTGGACCGGGGAGCTGTTTTTT. It translates to CAWSVLGAGSWTGELFF.

This clonotype was detected many times. This chain connects TRBV5-1 to TRBJ2-1; D not certain. This CDR3 is 14 amino acids long. Germline CDR1 and CDR2: SGHRS and YFSETQ. V dropped 4 bases and J dropped 8 bases, with 16 bases sitting between them. The CDR3 protein is CASSLLDPGDEQFF. CDR3 in DNA: TGCGCCAGCAGCCTCCTGGACCCTGGCGATGAGCAGTTCTTC.

This clonotype was observed a handful of times. V is TRBV20-1 and J is TRBJ2-7; the match to TRBD1 covers 8 bases. The CDR3 has 12 amino acids. V lost 6 bases and J lost 3; bases outside the gene matches: 4. Germline V lookup: CDR1 DFQATT, CDR2 SNEGSKA (reference sequence). The CDR3 sequence: CSAWTGNYEQYF. The CDR3 DNA sequence: TGCAGTGCGTGGACAGGGAACTACGAGCAGTACTTC.

CDR3 loop: CASGSMSTEAFF. Here the CDR3 DNA reads TGTGCCAGCGGATCGATGAGCACTGAAGCTTTCTTT. V and J are TRBV6-5 and TRBJ1-1; D is undetermined. The CDR3 loop spans 12 amino acids. Germline loops: CDR1 MNHEY, CDR2 SVGAGI. Trimming shortened V by 8 bases and J by 4 bases, and 11 bases separated the two germline ends.

This clonotype was counted between two and nine times. The rearrangement joins TRBV7-9 to TRBJ1-5; no definite D call. Trimming cost V 3 bases and J 2 bases, with 11 bases left between them. The CDR3 length is 15 residues. Germline assignment: CDR1 SEHNR and CDR2 FQNEAQ (reference sequence). DNA of the CDR3: TGTGCCAGCAGCTTTGGTGGGCACGGCAATCAGCCCCAGCATTTT. It specifies CASSFGGHGNQPQHF.